This T cell receptor (beta chain) was sequenced for a study of blood T cell repertoires in COVID-19. The table came from immunoSEQ multiplex PCR; TCRdb's copy has only in-frame clones and leaves some out. The table lists 40,000 to 55,000 clones, approximately 84% of them singletons. V shed 3 bases and J shed 2 bases, with 11 bases lying between them. Germline-derived CDR1 and CDR2 are SEHNR and FQNEAQ (reference sequence). The CDR3 consists of 15 residues. This sequence was found in a middle-aged man with active COVID-19. V is TRBV7-9 and J is TRBJ2-1, with D tentatively TRBD2 (6 bases). The sequenced material came from peripheral blood. In DNA form, the CDR3 reads TGTGCCAGCAGCTTTTCGGGGGTGCCCTACAATGAGCAGTTCTTC. Its translation: CASSFSGVPYNEQFF.